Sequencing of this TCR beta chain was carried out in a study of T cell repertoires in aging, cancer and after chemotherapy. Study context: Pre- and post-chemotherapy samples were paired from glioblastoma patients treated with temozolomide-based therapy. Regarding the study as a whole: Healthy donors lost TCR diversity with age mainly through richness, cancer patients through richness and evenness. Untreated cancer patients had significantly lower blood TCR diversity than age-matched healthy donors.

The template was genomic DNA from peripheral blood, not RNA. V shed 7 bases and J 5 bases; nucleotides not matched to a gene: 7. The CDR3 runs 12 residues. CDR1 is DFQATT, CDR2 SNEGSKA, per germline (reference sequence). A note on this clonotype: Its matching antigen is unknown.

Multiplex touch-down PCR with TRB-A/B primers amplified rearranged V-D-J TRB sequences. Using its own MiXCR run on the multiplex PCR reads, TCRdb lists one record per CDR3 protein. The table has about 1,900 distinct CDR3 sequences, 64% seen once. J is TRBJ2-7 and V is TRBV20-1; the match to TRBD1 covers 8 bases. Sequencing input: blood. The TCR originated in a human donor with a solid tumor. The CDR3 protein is CSGMQGAHEQYF. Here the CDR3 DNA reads TGCAGTGGAATGCAGGGGGCCCACGAGCAGTACTTC.